The clone carrying this T cell receptor beta chain has a handful of counts. What it binds is not known. This sample is drawn from a study of shared clonotypes between healthy human individuals. Overall study: CD4 naive cells filled three plates per donor, CD4 memory three, CD8 naive two and CD8 memory one.

Every subset had its genomic DNA shared out evenly among several immunoSEQ plates. Per sorted-subset replicate PCR, input was approximately 210 ng DNA, representing tens of thousands of T cell genomes. Generated by immunoSEQ multiplex PCR, the TCRdb table keeps only in-frame clones and is missing some. This table holds about 2.1 million clones, just over 90% found once. Germline CDR1 SEHNR, CDR2 FQNEAQ (reference sequence). This CDR3 has 13 amino acids. V was cut by 2 bases and J by 3 bases, with 7 bases left in between. General study points: Around 5.4% of naive CD4 clonotypes were common to several donors.

CD8 cells regarded as naive lacked CD45RO, were positively chosen for CCR7, and omitted terminally differentiated effector memory CD45RA+ cells. This clonotype was sampled from a man between 18 and 35 years old in good health. Some clones in this sample may be carry-over from other donors' samples. The sample was naive CD8+ T cells from PBMCs. This chain connects TRBV7-9 to TRBJ1-2; no clear D. CDR3 sequence reads: CASSLLVHYGYTF. CDR3 DNA sequence: TGTGCCAGCAGCTTACTAGTGCACTATGGCTACACCTTC.